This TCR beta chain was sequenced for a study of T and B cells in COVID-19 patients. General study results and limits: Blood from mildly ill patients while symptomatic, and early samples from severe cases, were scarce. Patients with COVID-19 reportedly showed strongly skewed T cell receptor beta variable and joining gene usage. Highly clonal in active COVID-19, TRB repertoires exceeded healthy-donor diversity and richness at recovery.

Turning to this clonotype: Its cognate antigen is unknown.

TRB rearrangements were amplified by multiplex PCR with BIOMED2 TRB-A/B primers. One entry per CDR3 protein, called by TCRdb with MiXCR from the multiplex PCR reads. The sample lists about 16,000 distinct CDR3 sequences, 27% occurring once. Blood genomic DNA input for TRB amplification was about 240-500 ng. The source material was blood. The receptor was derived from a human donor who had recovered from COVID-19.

CDR3 nucleotides: TGTGCCAGCAGGAGGACAGGGGTGGCCCATAGCAATCAGCCCCAGCATTTT. Protein product: CASRRTGVAHSNQPQHF. The chain links TRBV6-5 to TRBJ1-5; 9 nucleotides line up with TRBD1. Germline CDR1 and CDR2: MNHEY and SVGAGI. The V gene end was trimmed by 6 bases and the J gene end by 0 bases; junction bases not matched to a gene: 9. The CDR3 extends over 17 amino acids.